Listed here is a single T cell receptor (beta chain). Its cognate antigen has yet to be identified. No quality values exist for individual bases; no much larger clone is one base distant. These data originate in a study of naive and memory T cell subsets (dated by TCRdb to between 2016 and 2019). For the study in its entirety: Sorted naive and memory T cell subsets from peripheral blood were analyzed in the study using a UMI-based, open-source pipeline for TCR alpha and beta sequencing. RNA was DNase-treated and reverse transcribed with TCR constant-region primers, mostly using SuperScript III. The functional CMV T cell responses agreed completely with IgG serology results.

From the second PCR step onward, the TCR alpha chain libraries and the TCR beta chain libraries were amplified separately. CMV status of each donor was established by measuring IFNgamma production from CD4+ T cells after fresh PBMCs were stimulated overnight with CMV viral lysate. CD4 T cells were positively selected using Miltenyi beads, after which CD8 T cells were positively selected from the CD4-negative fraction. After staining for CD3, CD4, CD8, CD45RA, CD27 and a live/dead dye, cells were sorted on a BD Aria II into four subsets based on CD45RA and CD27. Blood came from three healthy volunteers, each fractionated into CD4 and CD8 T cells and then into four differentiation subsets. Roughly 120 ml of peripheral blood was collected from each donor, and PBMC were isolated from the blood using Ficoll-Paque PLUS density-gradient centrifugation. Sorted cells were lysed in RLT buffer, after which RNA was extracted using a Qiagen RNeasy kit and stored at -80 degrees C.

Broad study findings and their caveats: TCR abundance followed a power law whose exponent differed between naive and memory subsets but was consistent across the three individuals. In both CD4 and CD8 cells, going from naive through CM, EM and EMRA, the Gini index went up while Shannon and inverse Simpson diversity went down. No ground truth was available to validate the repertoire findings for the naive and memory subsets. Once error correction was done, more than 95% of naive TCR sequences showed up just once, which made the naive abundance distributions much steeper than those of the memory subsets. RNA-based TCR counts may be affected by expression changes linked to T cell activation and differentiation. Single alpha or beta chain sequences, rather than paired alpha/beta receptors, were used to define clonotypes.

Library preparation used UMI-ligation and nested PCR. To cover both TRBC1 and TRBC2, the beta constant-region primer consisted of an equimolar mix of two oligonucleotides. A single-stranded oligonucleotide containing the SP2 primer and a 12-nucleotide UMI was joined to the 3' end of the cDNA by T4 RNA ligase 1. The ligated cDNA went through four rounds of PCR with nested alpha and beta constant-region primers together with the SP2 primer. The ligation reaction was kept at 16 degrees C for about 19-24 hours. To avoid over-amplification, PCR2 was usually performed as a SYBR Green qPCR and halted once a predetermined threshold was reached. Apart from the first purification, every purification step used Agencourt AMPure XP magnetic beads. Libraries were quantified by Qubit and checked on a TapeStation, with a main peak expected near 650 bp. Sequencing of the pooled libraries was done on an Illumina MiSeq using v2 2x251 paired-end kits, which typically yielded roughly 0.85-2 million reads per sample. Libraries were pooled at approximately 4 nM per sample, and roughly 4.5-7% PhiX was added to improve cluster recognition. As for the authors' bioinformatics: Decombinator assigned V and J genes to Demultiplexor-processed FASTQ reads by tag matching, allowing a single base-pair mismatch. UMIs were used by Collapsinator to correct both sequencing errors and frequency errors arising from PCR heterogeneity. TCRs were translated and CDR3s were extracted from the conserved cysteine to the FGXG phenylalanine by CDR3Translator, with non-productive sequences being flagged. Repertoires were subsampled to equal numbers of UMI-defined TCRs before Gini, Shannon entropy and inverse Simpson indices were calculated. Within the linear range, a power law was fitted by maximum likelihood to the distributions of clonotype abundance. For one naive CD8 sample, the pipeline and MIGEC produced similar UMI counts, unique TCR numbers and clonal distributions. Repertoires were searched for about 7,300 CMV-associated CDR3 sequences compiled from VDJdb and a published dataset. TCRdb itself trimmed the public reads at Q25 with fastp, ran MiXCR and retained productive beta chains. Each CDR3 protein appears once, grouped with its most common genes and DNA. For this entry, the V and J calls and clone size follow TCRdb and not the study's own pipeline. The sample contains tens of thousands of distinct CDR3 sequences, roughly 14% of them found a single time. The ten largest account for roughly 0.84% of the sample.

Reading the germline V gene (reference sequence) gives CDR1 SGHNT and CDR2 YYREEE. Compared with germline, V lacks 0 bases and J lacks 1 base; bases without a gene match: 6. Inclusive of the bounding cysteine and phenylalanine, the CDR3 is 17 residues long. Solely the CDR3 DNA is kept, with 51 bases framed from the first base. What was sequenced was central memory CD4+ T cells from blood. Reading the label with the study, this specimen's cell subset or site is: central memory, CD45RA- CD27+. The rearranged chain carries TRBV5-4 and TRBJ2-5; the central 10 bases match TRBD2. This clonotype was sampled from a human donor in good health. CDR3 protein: CASSLEGSGRFQETQYF. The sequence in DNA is TGTGCCAGCAGCTTGGAGGGTAGCGGGAGGTTCCAAGAGACCCAGTACTTC.